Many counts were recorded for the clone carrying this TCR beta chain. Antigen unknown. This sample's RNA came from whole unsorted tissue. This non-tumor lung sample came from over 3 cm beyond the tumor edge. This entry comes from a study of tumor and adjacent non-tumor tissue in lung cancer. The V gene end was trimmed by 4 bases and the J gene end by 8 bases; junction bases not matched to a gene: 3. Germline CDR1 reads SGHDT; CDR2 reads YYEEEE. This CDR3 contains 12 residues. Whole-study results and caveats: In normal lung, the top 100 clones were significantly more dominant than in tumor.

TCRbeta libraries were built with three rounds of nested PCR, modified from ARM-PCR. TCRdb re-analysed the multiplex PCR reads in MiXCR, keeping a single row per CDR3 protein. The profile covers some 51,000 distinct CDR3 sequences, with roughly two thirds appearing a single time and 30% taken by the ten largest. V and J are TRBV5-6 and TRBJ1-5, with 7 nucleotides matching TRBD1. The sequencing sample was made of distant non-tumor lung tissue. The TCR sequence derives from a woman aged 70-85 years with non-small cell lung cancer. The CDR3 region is CASSKGQKPQHF. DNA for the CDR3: TGTGCCAGCAGCAAGGGACAGAAGCCCCAGCATTTT.